Sequencing of this T cell receptor beta chain was carried out in a study of CD4+ T cells in melanoma. This CDR3 comprises 15 residues. Germline V gene lookup returns CDR1 MNHEY and CDR2 SVGAGI. Trimming took off 5 bases at V and 2 bases at J, with 13 bases between the two ends. Study-wide points: A reported correlation linked neoantigen-specific CD4+ T cells to CD8+, macrophage and B cell function.

Details on this clone: Its antigen remains unknown.

Sequencing was performed with immunoSEQ multiplex PCR; in TCRdb, only in-frame clones are kept and a portion is missing. The profile shows about 10,000 clones, 68% of them singletons. What was sequenced was cells from a culture (not recorded whether cultured in vitro). This TCR came from a human donor with melanoma. The V gene is TRBV6-5, the J gene TRBJ1-3, with D maybe TRBD1 (6 bases). CDR3 region: CASSNTGFAGNTIYF. CDR3 nucleotides: TGTGCCAGCAGTAACACAGGGTTCGCTGGAAACACCATATATTTT.